This TCR beta chain was identified in a study of human T cells and chemical hapten exposure. General observations from the study: Alopecia in the donors means their immune response may deviate from healthy people's. Among expanded TCRs, significantly more large CDR3 similarity clusters formed than among controls.

Points on this clonotype: Its cognate antigen is unknown.

Regarding time point: patch test 3, about 24 weeks after DPC sensitization. Documented treatment: therapeutic diphenylcyclopropenone sensitization with weekly scalp DPC. Individual cDNA molecules each carried unique molecular identifiers attached by the library. TCRdb itself ran the RACE reads through MiXCR, one entry per CDR3 protein. The sample lists about 190,000 distinct CDR3 sequences, about 22% occurring once. This CDR3 spans 19 amino acids. The V and J ends lost 4 bases and 1 base, in that order; junction bases with no gene match: 10. CDR1 is LGHNA and CDR2 is YNFKEQ in the germline V gene. This specimen was whole blood, taken in connection with sensitization to the hapten diphenylcyclopropenone (DPC). The TCR originated in a woman aged 40-49 years with alopecia areata. Some clones in this sample may be carry-over from other donors' samples. V and J are TRBV4-2 and TRBJ2-3; 14 bases are shared with TRBD2. This chain's CDR3 is CASSPGLAGGPSRTDTQYF. CDR3 nucleotides: TGTGCCAGCAGCCCCGGACTAGCGGGAGGCCCATCGCGCACAGATACGCAGTATTTT.